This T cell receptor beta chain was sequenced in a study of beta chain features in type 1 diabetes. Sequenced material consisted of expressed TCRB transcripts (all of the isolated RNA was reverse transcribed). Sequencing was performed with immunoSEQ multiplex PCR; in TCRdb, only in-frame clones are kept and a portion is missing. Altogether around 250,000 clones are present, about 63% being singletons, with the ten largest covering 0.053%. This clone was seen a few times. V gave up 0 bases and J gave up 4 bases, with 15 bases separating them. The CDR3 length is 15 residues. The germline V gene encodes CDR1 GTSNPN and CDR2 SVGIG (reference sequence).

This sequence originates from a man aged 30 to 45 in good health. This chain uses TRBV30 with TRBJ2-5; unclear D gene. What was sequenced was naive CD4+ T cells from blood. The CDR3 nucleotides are TGTGCCTGGAGTGTGAGTTCTGGCCGTAGAGAGACCCAGTACTTC. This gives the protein CAWSVSSGRRETQYF.